Listed here are 26 T cell receptor beta chains from one sample, sequenced in a study of T cell repertoires in cytomegalovirus infection (dated by TCRdb to about 2019). The treatment or condition label of this sample denotes: in vitro stimulation with specific CMV peptide epitopes to enrich CMV-specific T cells. These TCRs' antigens remain unknown. Instrument used: Illumina HiSeq 1500. TCRdb passed the public sequencing reads through fastp at Q25 and MiXCR, retaining productive beta sequences. Records with the same CDR3 protein are collapsed into one entry carrying the most frequent genes and DNA. The sample records 640,000 or so distinct CDR3 sequences, around a third of which are singletons. 15% to 20% of the sample comes from the top ten. The source was cultured PBMCs, collected from culture after CMV antigen stimulation. The receptors come from a human donor in good health (CMV status not recorded). Some clones in this sample may be carry-over from other donors' samples.

V and J are TRBV2 and TRBJ2-1, with 8 bases that match TRBD2. This CDR3 spans 16 amino acids. CDR1 and CDR2 (germline): SNHLY, FYNNEI. Unmatched junction bases numbered 9, after V lost 6 bases and J lost 2 bases. CDR3 loop: CASRARLATTYNEQFF. For the CDR3, the DNA is TGTGCCAGCAGGGCCCGACTAGCGACTACCTACAATGAGCAGTTCTTC.

This clonotype was observed many times. This chain links TRBV7-6 with TRBJ2-2; the match to TRBD2 covers 9 bases. With V trimmed by 0 bases and J by 2 bases, 4 bases remained unmatched. Germline V lookup: CDR1 SGHVS, CDR2 FNYEAQ. The CDR3 length is 17 residues. CDR3 DNA: TGTGCCAGCAGCTTAGCGGCTAGCGGGGTTAACACCGGGGAGCTGTTTTTT. Amino acids: CASSLAASGVNTGELFF.

This clonotype was seen a single time. V usage is TRBV12-3 or TRBV12-4 and J usage is TRBJ2-5, with unresolved D. Trimming cost V 8 bases and J 7 bases, with 11 bases left between them. This CDR3 has 11 amino acids. This CDR3 reads CASGLPLTQYF. The CDR3 coding sequence is TGTGCCAGCGGCTTACCGTTGACCCAGTACTTC.

The gene calls are TRBV10-1 and TRBJ2-1, with D maybe TRBD2 (5 bases). CDR3 size: 17 residues. Germline V gene data show CDR1 as WNHNN and CDR2 as SYGVQD (reference sequence). Trimming took 3 bases from V and 9 from J, leaving 24 bases between them. CDR3 sequence: CASSDPLWGALPSEQFF. CDR3 sequence (DNA): TGCGCCAGCAGTGATCCCCTCTGGGGAGCCCTGCCCAGTGAGCAGTTCTTC.

This clonotype came up a few times. The CDR3 spells CASRKGGGRVDTQYF. In nucleotides, the CDR3 is TGTGCCAGCAGGAAGGGGGGGGGGCGGGTAGATACGCAGTATTTT. This sequence joins TRBV7-2 and TRBJ2-3; a possible D gene is TRBD2 (7 bases). The CDR3 contains 15 residues. Trimming left V 6 bases short and J 5 bases short, with 18 bases between. Looked up from germline, CDR1 is SGHTA and CDR2 is FQGNSA.

The CDR3 is CSASRAGGANNEQFF. The CDR3 DNA follows: TGCAGTGCCAGCCGAGCGGGAGGGGCAAACAATGAGCAGTTCTTC. J is TRBJ2-1 and V is TRBV20-1, with 10 bases aligning to TRBD2. This CDR3 region has 15 residues. The V gene's germline CDR1 is DFQATT and CDR2 SNEGSKA (reference sequence). J gave up 5 bases and V 6 bases, and 10 bases lay outside the gene matches.

The gene calls are TRBV7-6 and TRBJ2-1; D is unresolved. CDR1 is SGHVS, CDR2 FNYEAQ, per germline. V lost 4 bases and J 8 bases, leaving 9 bases between the germline ends. The CDR3 spans 12 residues. Written as DNA, the CDR3 is TGTGCCAGCAGCTCATCTACCGATGAGCAGTTCTTC. Protein product: CASSSSTDEQFF.

The rearrangement uses TRBV19 and TRBJ2-1; D may be TRBD2 (6 bases). Trimming cost V 9 bases and J 9 bases, with 21 bases left between them. CDR3 size: 14 residues. Per germline, CDR1 LNHDA and CDR2 SQIVND (reference sequence). The CDR3 spells CASSPWGSGGEQFF. The CDR3 DNA follows: TGTGCCAGCTCACCCTGGGGTAGCGGTGGTGAGCAGTTCTTC.

The chain links TRBV6-2 or TRBV6-3 to TRBJ1-6; possible D gene TRBD1, 6 bases. Trimming stripped 0 bases from V and 5 bases from J, with 11 bases between. The CDR3 length is 16 residues. Germline loops: CDR1 MNHEY, CDR2 SVGEGT. CDR3 loop: CASSYSNGQNNSPLHF. For the CDR3, the DNA is TGTGCCAGCAGTTACTCGAACGGACAGAATAATTCACCCCTCCACTTT.

The chain employs TRBV5-6 and TRBJ2-3; D is perhaps TRBD1 or TRBD2 (5 bases each). The CDR3 runs 15 residues. Germline V lookup: CDR1 SGHDT, CDR2 YYEEEE. V lost 4 bases, J lost 1 base, and 13 bases lay in between. CDR3 protein: CASSPWGRRTDTQYF. The CDR3 coding sequence is TGTGCCAGCAGCCCCTGGGGACGGCGCACAGATACGCAGTATTTT.

This clonotype has just a few counts. V and J are TRBV7-2 and TRBJ2-3; D gene ambiguous. Looked up from germline, CDR1 is SGHTA and CDR2 is FQGNSA. V lost 4 bases and J lost 10, with 24 bases in between. The CDR3 covers 16 residues. CDR3 sequence reads: CASSSEVRDPRWAQYF. The CDR3, as DNA: TGTGCCAGCAGCTCAGAAGTACGTGATCCTCGCTGGGCGCAGTATTTT.

This clonotype has just one count. The rearrangement links TRBV15 to TRBJ1-6; a weak D match, TRBD1 (5 bases). CDR1 is LNHNV, CDR2 YYDKDF, per germline (reference sequence). This CDR3 has 14 amino acids. The ends were cut back, 3 bases at V and 9 bases at J, with 12 bases in the middle. In DNA, the CDR3 is TGTGCCACCAGCAGGACGACAGTTGCTTCACCCCTCCACTTT. It is translated as CATSRTTVASPLHF.

The gene calls are TRBV29-1 and TRBJ2-1, with no clear D. The CDR3 is made up of 11 amino acids. Germline CDR1 and CDR2: SQVTM and ANQGSEA. V lost 3 bases to trimming and J lost 8 bases, with 8 bases between them. The CDR3 is CSVDRTHEQFF. CDR3 coding DNA: TGCAGCGTTGACAGGACCCATGAGCAGTTCTTC.

This chain uses TRBV20-1 with TRBJ2-5, with TRBD1 matching 10 bases. The V gene end was trimmed by 1 base and the J gene end by 5 bases; junction bases not matched to a gene: 10. Germline V lookup: CDR1 DFQATT, CDR2 SNEGSKA (reference sequence). The CDR3 totals 16 residues. CDR3 loop: CSARGTADRGQETQYF. The CDR3 nucleotides read TGCAGTGCTAGAGGGACCGCTGACAGGGGGCAGGAGACCCAGTACTTC.

This sequence joins TRBV7-2 and TRBJ1-5; perhaps TRBD1 as D (6 bases). V lost 5 bases to trimming and J lost 4 bases, with 15 bases between them. CDR3 length equals 15 residues. Germline values: CDR1 SGHTA, CDR2 FQGNSA. The CDR3 loop reads CASSPLDSPNQPQHF. CDR3 in DNA: TGTGCCAGCAGCCCATTGGACAGCCCTAATCAGCCCCAGCATTTT.

This clonotype has more than one count but fewer than ten. The chain carries TRBV4-3 and TRBJ1-6; D is unclear. The CDR3 totals 14 residues. Trimming removed 0 bases at V and 6 bases at J, with 6 bases between. The germline CDR1 and CDR2 sequences are LGHNA and YSLEER. The CDR3, as DNA: TGCGCCAGCAGCCAAGAGGGATTTAATTCACCCCTCCACTTT. Translation: CASSQEGFNSPLHF.

This clonotype came up a few times. The V gene is TRBV12-3 or TRBV12-4, the J gene TRBJ1-2; D is unresolved. The V and J ends lost 8 bases and 4 bases respectively, with 17 bases between them. The CDR3 is 14 residues long. As DNA, the CDR3 is TGTGCCAGCTGCGCCTGGGAAGGGCCCTATGGCTACACCTTC. As protein: CASCAWEGPYGYTF.

The rearrangement uses TRBV2 and TRBJ1-2; D is perhaps TRBD1 (5 bases). Germline V gene data show CDR1 as SNHLY and CDR2 as FYNNEI. The germline V and J ends were trimmed by 3 bases and 2 bases, with 13 bases remaining between them. This CDR3 has 15 amino acids. The chain's CDR3 is CASSDRDGANYGYTF. The CDR3 DNA is TGTGCCAGCAGTGATCGGGACGGGGCAAACTATGGCTACACCTTC.

In DNA form, the CDR3 reads TGTGCCAGCGTCGTGGGGTCGGTCGGTGAAGCTTTCTTT. Residues: CASVVGSVGEAFF. The V and J genes are TRBV6-1 and TRBJ1-1, with unresolved D. Trimming took off 8 bases at V and 7 bases at J, with 17 bases between the two ends. Germline-derived CDR1 and CDR2 are MNHNS and SASEGT. This CDR3 spans 13 amino acids.

J is TRBJ2-7 and V is TRBV14; the D gene is possibly TRBD1 (5 bases). This CDR3 spans 13 amino acids. CDR1 is SGHDN, CDR2 FVKESK, per germline. Trimming took 4 bases from V and 3 from J, leaving 10 bases between them. As DNA, the CDR3 is TGTGCCAGCAGCCCCAAGGGGTGCTACGAGCAGTACTTC. It codes for CASSPKGCYEQYF.

This clonotype has only a few counts. The chain joins TRBV19 to TRBJ2-3; D might be TRBD1 (5 bases). The CDR3 runs 15 residues. The V gene's germline CDR1 is LNHDA and CDR2 SQIVND (reference sequence). Trimming left V 3 bases short and J 4 bases short, with 14 bases between. The CDR3 DNA follows: TGTGCCAGTAGTATGCTCCGACAGCCCGCAGATACGCAGTATTTT. Residues: CASSMLRQPADTQYF.

The chain's CDR3 is CASSIGRPNYNEQFF. The CDR3, as DNA: TGTGCCAGCAGCATAGGAAGGCCGAATTACAATGAGCAGTTCTTC. The rearrangement uses TRBV7-9 and TRBJ2-1; D is unresolved. The V end lost 5 bases, the J end lost 4 bases, and 15 bases lay between the germline ends. The CDR3 has 15 residues. The germline V gene encodes CDR1 SEHNR and CDR2 FQNEAQ (reference sequence).

This clonotype was picked up many times. The CDR3 DNA follows: TGTGCCAGCAGTGAAATGGTAAATCAGCCCCAGCATTTT. Protein product: CASSEMVNQPQHF. V is TRBV2 and J is TRBJ1-5; D unresolved. Looked up from germline, CDR1 is SNHLY and CDR2 is FYNNEI. This CDR3 comprises 13 residues. V was pared by 2 bases and J by 4 bases, with 6 bases between. Together with reference TRBV2 and TRBJ1-5, the CDR3 gives the full variable domain: EPEVTQTPSHQVTQMGQEVILRCVPISNHLYFYWYRQILGQKVEFLVSFYNNEISEKSEIFDDQFSVERPDGSNFTLKIRSTKLEDSAMYFCASSEMVNQPQHFGDGTRLSIL.

The V and J genes are TRBV12-3 or TRBV12-4 and TRBJ2-7; 7 bases are a match to TRBD1. The CDR3 has 16 amino acids. The trim removed 5 bases at V and 2 bases at J, leaving 12 bases unmatched. The CDR3, as DNA: TGTGCCAGCAGTCCCCGAGGACAGGAAAAAACCTACGAGCAGTACTTC. Translated: CASSPRGQEKTYEQYF.

The chain recombines TRBV20-1 with TRBJ1-5; 7 nucleotides line up with TRBD1. V trimming: 2 bases; J trimming: 5 bases; junction bases outside the gene matches: 6. The CDR3 has 14 amino acids. From germline, CDR1 is DFQATT and CDR2 SNEGSKA (reference sequence). The CDR3 region has the DNA TGCAGTGCTAGAACAGACAGGGAGGATCAGCCCCAGCATTTT. Amino acid sequence: CSARTDREDQPQHF.

The chain is built from TRBV7-8 and TRBJ2-1; 13 positions match TRBD2. V shed 9 bases, J shed 8 bases, and the junction held 13 bases outside the gene matches. The CDR3 runs 16 residues. Per the germline V gene, CDR1 is SGHVS and CDR2 is FQNEAQ. The CDR3 nucleotides are TGTGCCAGAACCAACCAAGGACTAGCGGGAGTAGATGAGCAGTTCTTC. Protein sequence: CARTNQGLAGVDEQFF.